The next 20 T cell receptor beta chains were all read from a single sample in a study of CD8+CD57+ T cells in acquired aplastic anemia. Genomic DNA acted as the template from which TCR beta VDJ combination and CDR3 sequence profiling were carried out. TCRdb called the reads again in MiXCR, with one record for every CDR3 protein. Here the sample spans around 150,000 distinct CDR3 sequences, about two thirds being singletons. Patients sequenced had flow cytometry evidence of CD8+CD57+ cell expansion. Sequencing was performed on sorted CD4+, CD8+, or CD8+CD57+ T cells (not recorded which) from PBMCs. The source is a human donor with aplastic anemia.

This clonotype was observed a single time. The chain uses TRBV20-1 and TRBJ2-3, with D perhaps given as TRBD1 or TRBD2 (5 bases each). Between the trimmed V and J ends, which lost 0 bases and 5 bases, there was a span of 15 bases. Germline loops: CDR1 DFQATT, CDR2 SNEGSKA (reference sequence). This CDR3 region has 15 residues. CDR3 protein: CSARDGGQGGDTQYF. In nucleotides, the CDR3 is TGCAGTGCTAGAGATGGGGGTCAAGGTGGAGATACGCAGTATTTT.

The genes are TRBV7-9 and TRBJ2-6; TRBD1 aligns across 9 bases. J lost 3 bases, V lost 4 bases, and 4 bases had no gene match. The CDR3 sequence is 16 residues long. Germline V gene sequence: CDR1 SEHNR, CDR2 FQNEAQ (reference sequence). The CDR3 nucleotides read TGTGCCAGCAGCTCCGGGACAGGGAGTGGGGCCAACGTCCTGACTTTC. This gives the protein CASSSGTGSGANVLTF.

The chain links TRBV5-1 to TRBJ1-6, with TRBD1 as a possible D gene (6 bases). V lost 2 bases, J lost 12 bases, and 12 bases lay in between. Germline lookup yields CDR1 SGHRS and CDR2 YFSETQ. The length of the CDR3 is 13 residues. The CDR3 here is CASSLLTGLPLHF. CDR3 in DNA: TGCGCCAGCAGCTTACTAACAGGGTTACCCCTCCACTTT.

The chain has TRBV5-1 and TRBJ2-6; no clear D gene. Germline V CDR1 and CDR2: SGHRS, YFSETQ. V lost 2 bases, J lost 0 bases, and 6 bases lay in between. This CDR3 is built from 15 residues. CDR3 loop: CASSFSISGANVLTF. The CDR3 region has the DNA TGCGCCAGCAGCTTTAGCATCTCTGGGGCCAACGTCCTGACTTTC.

The rearrangement uses TRBV15 and TRBJ1-2; TRBD1 agrees at 8 bases. Germline V gene lookup returns CDR1 LNHNV and CDR2 YYDKDF (reference sequence). This CDR3 is built from 18 residues. V shed 4 bases, J shed 0 bases, and the junction held 13 bases outside the gene matches. CDR3 nucleotide sequence: TGTGCCACCAGCACTGGACAGGGCCCCTCCTGGACTAACTATGGCTACACCTTC. Translated: CATSTGQGPSWTNYGYTF.

The chain carries TRBV7-9 and TRBJ1-3, with no clear D. The V end lost 4 bases, the J end lost 8 bases, and 15 bases lay between the germline ends. This CDR3 comprises 14 residues. Germline values: CDR1 SEHNR, CDR2 FQNEAQ (reference sequence). The CDR3 loop is CASSSPGRWDTIYF. DNA for the CDR3: TGTGCCAGCAGCTCGCCCGGCAGGTGGGACACCATATATTTT. The full variable domain, in which reference TRBV7-9 and TRBJ1-3 provide the parts outside the CDR3, is DTGVSQNPRHKITKRGQNVTFRCDPISEHNRLYWYRQTLGQGPEFLTYFQNEAQLEKSRLLSDRFSAERPKGSFSTLEIQRTEQGDSAMYLCASSSPGRWDTIYFGEGSWLTVV.

The chain uses TRBV20-1 and TRBJ1-5; the D is unclear. The CDR3 is 12 residues long. V lost 5 bases, J lost 8 bases, and 13 bases lay in between. Germline V gene data show CDR1 as DFQATT and CDR2 as SNEGSKA (reference sequence). This chain's CDR3 is CSAARTGKPQHF. As DNA, the CDR3 is TGCAGTGCTGCAAGGACGGGAAAGCCCCAGCATTTT.

Of note for this clonotype: A read error may account for a junction end that differs from germline. CDR3 protein: CASRLRVLNSPLHF. The CDR3 DNA reads as TGTGCCAGCAGGCTCAGGGTGCTTAATTCACCCCTTCACTTT. V and J are TRBV6-9 and TRBJ1-6; D is possibly TRBD1 (5 bases). Germline CDR1 is MNHGY and CDR2 is SVAAGI. The CDR3 has 14 residues.

The gene calls are TRBV6-4 and TRBJ2-2; D gene uncertain. Trimming removed 0 bases from V and 11 bases from J, with 13 bases in between. CDR3 size: 14 residues. CDR1 and CDR2 (germline): MRHNA, SNTAGT. The CDR3: CASSDSLSYNELFF. The CDR3 bases are TGTGCCAGCAGTGACTCACTCTCCTACAATGAGCTGTTTTTT.

J is TRBJ2-5 and V is TRBV10-3, with TRBD2 identical over 10 bases. The CDR3 sequence is 12 residues long. The V and J ends lost 6 bases and 5 bases, in that order; junction bases with no gene match: 0. Germline V gene lookup returns CDR1 ENHRY and CDR2 SYGVKD. CDR3 DNA sequence: TGTGCCATCAGGACTAGCGGGGAGACCCAGTACTTC. Residues: CAIRTSGETQYF.

The chain couples TRBV16 to TRBJ1-1; no reliable D call. Germline CDR1 is KGHSY and CDR2 is FQNENV. The CDR3 runs to 17 residues. V shed 2 bases and J shed 1 base, with 17 bases lying between them. The CDR3 DNA is TGTGCCAGCAGCCAAAAAGCGGTGGGAGCCAAGAACACTGAAGCTTTCTTT. Encoded protein: CASSQKAVGAKNTEAFF.

In this sample, this clonotype turned up a few times. The chain links TRBV29-1 to TRBJ1-2; TRBD1 is a possible D gene (6 bases). Germline loops: CDR1 SQVTM, CDR2 ANQGSEA. The ends were cut back, 4 bases at V and 4 bases at J, with 16 bases in the middle. The CDR3 contains 14 residues. This CDR3 is CSVVMGRGGYGYTF. CDR3 coding DNA: TGCAGCGTTGTGATGGGCAGGGGCGGCTATGGCTACACCTTC.

The chain couples TRBV20-1 to TRBJ1-4, with a tentative D call TRBD1 (5 bases). The CDR3 runs to 14 residues. Germline V gene sequence: CDR1 DFQATT, CDR2 SNEGSKA (reference sequence). V lost 3 bases and J lost 8, with 16 bases in between. CDR3 sequence reads: CSARHGGVREKLFF. In DNA, the CDR3 is TGCAGTGCTAGGCATGGGGGGGTTCGGGAAAAACTGTTTTTT.

The chain employs TRBV6-5 and TRBJ1-6; D is perhaps TRBD1 (5 bases). Trimming pared 0 bases from V and 5 bases from J, leaving 14 bases between. The CDR3 spans 17 residues. Germline CDR1 MNHEY, CDR2 SVGAGI. As DNA, the CDR3 is TGTGCCAGCAGTTACTCGATGGAGGGGCCGAATAATTCACCCCTCCACTTT. Amino acids: CASSYSMEGPNNSPLHF.

The genes are TRBV15 and TRBJ1-4; no reliable D call. Per the germline V gene, CDR1 is LNHNV and CDR2 is YYDKDF (reference sequence). The CDR3 is made up of 16 amino acids. V lost 6 bases to trimming and J lost 1 base, with 15 bases between them. CDR3 loop: CATRPTVGKTNEKLFF. CDR3 DNA: TGTGCCACCAGGCCGACCGTCGGGAAAACTAATGAAAAACTGTTTTTT.

Here the CDR3 DNA reads TGCGCCAGCAGTGAGAGCGGGGGCTACGAGCAGTACTTC. Its protein product is CASSESGGYEQYF. The chain combines TRBV10-2 with TRBJ2-7, with 8 bases lining up with TRBD2. V gave up 2 bases and J gave up 3 bases; unmatched junction bases: 0. In germline, CDR1 is WSHSY, CDR2 SAAADI. This CDR3 comprises 13 residues.

The chain has TRBV15 and TRBJ2-1, with 9 bases identical to TRBD1. CDR1 is LNHNV and CDR2 is YYDKDF in the germline V gene (reference sequence). This CDR3 has 15 amino acids. The V gene end was trimmed by 4 bases and the J gene end by 7 bases; junction bases not matched to a gene: 8. The CDR3, as DNA: TGTGCCACCAGCACCTCCGGGACAGGGTTTAATGAGCAGTTCTTC. This encodes CATSTSGTGFNEQFF.

This clonotype was counted ten times or more. The chain employs TRBV19 and TRBJ2-1; D is perhaps TRBD2 (6 bases). Trimming left V 3 bases short and J 1 base short, with 13 bases between. Germline V gene data show CDR1 as LNHDA and CDR2 as SQIVND (reference sequence). CDR3 length: 16 residues. The DNA of the CDR3 is TGTGCCAGTAGTATTATGGAGGGTCTTTCCTACAATGAGCAGTTCTTC. Translating gives CASSIMEGLSYNEQFF.

The sample holds many counts of this clonotype. DNA of the CDR3: TGTGCCAGCAGCTTAGCACAGGGGAAGGGGTATGAGCAGTTCTTC. It codes for CASSLAQGKGYEQFF. V and J are TRBV11-2 and TRBJ2-1, with TRBD1 matching 7 bases. The J segment lost 8 bases and the V segment lost 1 base, leaving 8 bases of the junction unmatched. Germline CDR1 SGHAT, CDR2 FQNNGV. CDR3 length: 15 amino acids. The full variable domain, completed using reference TRBV11-2 and TRBJ2-1, is EAGVAQSPRYKIIEKRQSVAFWCNPISGHATLYWYQQILGQGPKLLIQFQNNGVVDDSQLPKDRFSAERLKGVDSTLKIQPAKLEDSAVYLCASSLAQGKGYEQFFGPGTRLTVL.

The CDR3 spells CASSLSGGRSGEQFF. In nucleotides, the CDR3 is TGTGCCAGCAGCCTCAGCGGGGGGCGCTCTGGGGAGCAGTTCTTC. V is TRBV7-6 and J is TRBJ2-1, with 9 bases identical to TRBD2. The ends lost 5 bases at V and 10 bases at J; junction bases unmatched: 12. Germline CDR1 reads SGHVS; CDR2 reads FNYEAQ. The length of the CDR3 is 15 residues.